The 22 T cell receptor beta chains below come from one sample, sequenced in a study of blood T cell dynamics during melanoma immunotherapy. The table came from immunoSEQ multiplex PCR; TCRdb's copy has only in-frame clones and leaves some out. The sample consists of a few thousand clones, roughly 82% of them appearing once. Regarding time point: week 3, after first cycle of checkpoint inhibitor. The sequenced sample was blood, obtained from a patient treated with checkpoint blockade. These receptor sequences come from a human donor with melanoma. Some clones in this sample may be carry-over from other donors' samples.

The CDR3 bases are TGTGCCAGTAGTATAGGAGGAAGGGGGCTTGGCACAGATACGCAGTATTTT. Translation: CASSIGGRGLGTDTQYF. The chain has TRBV19 and TRBJ2-3; TRBD1 agrees at 7 bases. Trimming at V came to 1 base and at J to 1 base, leaving 8 bases not matched to a gene. The CDR3 consists of 17 residues. Germline assignment: CDR1 LNHDA and CDR2 SQIVND (reference sequence). The whole variable domain, remainder taken from reference TRBV19 and TRBJ2-3, is DGGITQSPKYLFRKEGQNVTLSCEQNLNHDAMYWYRQDPGQGLRLIYYSQIVNDFQKGDIAEGYSVSREKKESFPLTVTSAQKNPTAFYLCASSIGGRGLGTDTQYFGPGTRLTVL.

The genes are TRBV15 and TRBJ2-3, with TRBD2 as a possible D gene (5 bases). Per germline, CDR1 LNHNV and CDR2 YYDKDF (reference sequence). The CDR3 is 13 residues long. Trimming took off 0 bases at V and 13 bases at J, with 14 bases between the two ends. CDR3 in DNA: TGTGCCACCAGCAGAGATCGCCTAGGAGGAGAGTATTTT. As protein: CATSRDRLGGEYF.

DNA of the CDR3: TGTGCCAGCAAGGAGGGAGAGGGGACAGATACGCAGTATTTT. Translation: CASKEGEGTDTQYF. The chain combines TRBV6-1 with TRBJ2-3, with TRBD2 as a possible D gene (6 bases). Between the trimmed V and J ends, which lost 7 bases and 3 bases, there was a span of 14 bases. Germline V lookup: CDR1 MNHNS, CDR2 SASEGT. The CDR3 spans 14 residues.

CDR3 sequence (DNA): TGTGCCAGCAGGGGGGGTTCAACTAATGAAAAACTGTTTTTT. Its protein product is CASRGGSTNEKLFF. This chain connects TRBV9 to TRBJ1-4; the D gene is possibly TRBD1 (5 bases). The CDR3 runs to 14 residues. Germline V gene lookup returns CDR1 SGDLS and CDR2 YYNGEE. Trimming stripped 5 bases from V and 0 bases from J, with 8 bases between.

This rearrangement joins TRBV9 to TRBJ2-7, with unresolved D. The V gene's germline CDR1 is SGDLS and CDR2 YYNGEE. The CDR3 sequence is 14 residues long. V lost 0 bases to trimming and J lost 4 bases, with 11 bases between them. In DNA form, the CDR3 reads TGTGCCAGCAGCGTAGCTGACGGGCCGTACGAGCAGTACTTC. Protein product: CASSVADGPYEQYF.

The chain uses TRBV5-4 and TRBJ2-6; no clear D. V lost 5 bases, J lost 0 bases, and 9 bases lay in between. The CDR3 contains 15 residues. CDR1 is SGHNT and CDR2 is YYREEE in the germline V gene (reference sequence). The CDR3 sequence is CASSHQSSGANVLTF. The CDR3 DNA reads TGTGCCAGCAGTCACCAGAGCTCTGGGGCCAACGTCCTGACTTTC.

This chain joins TRBV15 and TRBJ1-2; weak D call: TRBD1 (5 bases). Trimming cost V 0 bases and J 14 bases, with 19 bases left between them. This CDR3 region has 14 residues. Germline lookup yields CDR1 LNHNV and CDR2 YYDKDF (reference sequence). In nucleotides, the CDR3 is TGTGCCACCAGCAGAGATTCTCGGGGCAGGGAATGTACCTTC. Translated, it gives CATSRDSRGRECTF.

The chain joins TRBV6-1 to TRBJ2-3; D is unresolved. The CDR3 runs to 11 residues. Trimming pared 6 bases from V and 2 bases from J, leaving 3 bases between. The germline V gene encodes CDR1 MNHNS and CDR2 SASEGT. The CDR3 DNA reads TGTGCCAGCAGATACACAGATACGCAGTATTTT. The encoded protein is CASRYTDTQYF.

The chain has TRBV4-3 and TRBJ2-2; a weak D match, TRBD2 (7 bases). The CDR3 spans 17 residues. Trimming pared 5 bases from V and 5 bases from J, leaving 21 bases between. CDR1 LGHNA and CDR2 YSLEER come from the germline V gene. The CDR3 DNA is TGCGCCAGCAGCTCCCCTTTAGGGGGGGGTTGGACCGGGGAGCTGTTTTTT. Its translation is CASSSPLGGGWTGELFF.

This clone was found a few times. The gene calls are TRBV2 and TRBJ1-2; D may be TRBD1 (5 bases). This CDR3 comprises 13 residues. The V end was cut by 4 bases, the J end by 1 base, with 7 bases between. CDR1 and CDR2 (germline): SNHLY, FYNNEI. CDR3 nucleotides: TGTGCCAGCAGTGTAGACAGTAACTATGGCTACACCTTC. It yields the protein CASSVDSNYGYTF.

The rearrangement links TRBV27 to TRBJ2-7, with unresolved D. CDR1 is MNHEY, CDR2 SMNVEV, per germline (reference sequence). CDR3 length: 13 residues. Trimming cost V 5 bases and J 1 base, with 9 bases left between them. The CDR3 reads CASSALGSYEQYF. In DNA form, the CDR3 reads TGTGCCAGCAGTGCCCTAGGTTCCTACGAGCAGTACTTC.

The chain recombines TRBV5-1 with TRBJ1-2; TRBD1 aligns across 8 bases. V lost 0 bases and J lost 5; bases outside the gene matches: 9. CDR3 length: 16 residues. The germline V gene has CDR1 SGHRS and CDR2 YFSETQ. The CDR3 DNA reads TGCGCCAGCAGCTTGGGATTTGGACAGGGAGGTTATGGCTACACCTTC. Translation gives CASSLGFGQGGYGYTF.

This chain connects TRBV4-3 to TRBJ2-3, with 9 bases identical to TRBD2. V gave up 1 base and J gave up 1 base; unmatched junction bases: 3. The CDR3 has 16 amino acids. Germline V gene sequence: CDR1 LGHNA, CDR2 YSLEER. As DNA, the CDR3 is TGCGCCAGCAGCCAAGTCGGCGGGGGGGGCACAGATACGCAGTATTTT. Its protein is CASSQVGGGGTDTQYF.

This clone was observed once. This chain links TRBV4-2 with TRBJ2-7; TRBD1 matches 10 bases. The junction had 0 bases not matched to a gene; V was cut back by 4 bases and J by 3 bases. This CDR3 is built from 13 residues. Germline CDR1 and CDR2: LGHNA and YNFKEQ. CDR3 sequence: CASSRDRGYEQYF. In DNA, the CDR3 is TGTGCCAGCAGCCGGGACAGGGGCTACGAGCAGTACTTC.

The chain carries TRBV11-2 and TRBJ2-7; 7 bases agree with TRBD2. Germline-derived CDR1 and CDR2 are SGHAT and FQNNGV. This CDR3 region has 15 residues. V shed 0 bases and J 6 bases; nucleotides not matched to a gene: 8. The CDR3 is CASSLDLAGRGEQYF. The CDR3 nucleotides read TGTGCCAGCAGCTTAGATCTTGCGGGGAGGGGCGAGCAGTACTTC.

This chain uses TRBV20-1 with TRBJ1-2; weak D call: TRBD1 (6 bases). The CDR3 is made up of 10 amino acids. Looked up from germline, CDR1 is DFQATT and CDR2 is SNEGSKA (reference sequence). V was pared by 6 bases and J by 7 bases, with 9 bases between. The CDR3 sequence is CSAGTTGYTF. CDR3 nucleotides: TGCAGTGCCGGGACAACTGGCTACACCTTC.

The J gene is TRBJ2-7, the V gene TRBV29-1, with a tentative D call TRBD1 (6 bases). V gave up 3 bases and J gave up 3 bases, with 15 bases separating them. Germline CDR1 SQVTM, CDR2 ANQGSEA. This CDR3 has 14 amino acids. The CDR3 region is CSVDVPGQSYEQYF. As DNA, the CDR3 is TGCAGCGTTGATGTCCCGGGACAAAGCTACGAGCAGTACTTC.

V and J are TRBV6-6 and TRBJ2-7; D remains ambiguous. Trimming pared 1 base from V and 5 bases from J, leaving 9 bases between. Germline V lookup: CDR1 MNHNY, CDR2 SVGAGI (reference sequence). The CDR3 consists of 13 residues. CDR3 coding DNA: TGTGCCAGCAGTTACTTGTCCCCCGACGAGCAGTACTTC. Amino acids: CASSYLSPDEQYF.

CDR3 loop: CASSPGPSSWDTQYF. The CDR3 DNA is TGTGCCAGCAGCCCTGGGCCCTCGAGTTGGGATACGCAGTATTTT. The chain couples TRBV7-6 to TRBJ2-3; the D is unclear. The V and J ends lost 5 bases and 6 bases respectively, with 18 bases between them. Germline values: CDR1 SGHVS, CDR2 FNYEAQ. The CDR3 is 15 residues long.

The rearrangement uses TRBV5-4 and TRBJ1-2; D gene uncertain. Germline loops: CDR1 SGHNT, CDR2 YYREEE (reference sequence). The CDR3 sequence is 13 residues long. Trimming took off 4 bases at V and 1 base at J, with 8 bases between the two ends. CDR3 loop: CASSVDGNYGYTF. In DNA form, the CDR3 reads TGTGCCAGCAGCGTGGACGGTAACTATGGCTACACCTTC. The variable domain in full, completed from reference TRBV5-4 and TRBJ1-2, reads ETGVTQSPTHLIKTRGQQVTLRCSSQSGHNTVSWYQQALGQGPQFIFQYYREEENGRGNFPPRFSGLQFPNYSSELNVNALELDDSALYLCASSVDGNYGYTFGSGTRLTVV.

The rearrangement joins TRBV7-3 to TRBJ1-1, with D unresolved. The CDR3 length is 13 residues. From germline, CDR1 is SGHTA and CDR2 FQGTGA. Trimming removed 4 bases at V and 1 base at J, with 7 bases between. CDR3 nucleotide sequence: TGTGCCAGCAGCTCGGACGGGAACACTGAAGCTTTCTTT. Protein: CASSSDGNTEAFF.

This clone was detected a few times. This sequence joins TRBV9 and TRBJ2-3, with D possibly matching TRBD2 (5 bases). Between the trimmed V and J ends, which lost 4 bases and 1 base, there was a span of 16 bases. CDR1 is SGDLS and CDR2 is YYNGEE in the germline V gene. The CDR3 spans 16 residues. CDR3 region: CASSPPSGSGTDTQYF. As DNA, the CDR3 is TGTGCCAGCAGCCCTCCCTCGGGGAGCGGCACAGATACGCAGTATTTT.